One T cell receptor beta chain is described in this entry. Assay: immunoSEQ multiplex PCR; the TCRdb copy retains only in-frame clones and omits some. Among about 68,000 clones listed, 93% were seen once. The CDR3 is made up of 18 amino acids. The germline CDR1 and CDR2 sequences are ENHRY and SYGVKD. J lost 7 bases, V lost 0 bases, and 13 bases had no gene match. The receptor's source is a man aged 35-49 years with rheumatoid arthritis. The gene calls are TRBV10-3 and TRBJ2-1; 9 bases match TRBD2. The specimen sequenced was PBMCs. This chain's CDR3 is CAISESTGRGGDLNEQFF. For the CDR3, the DNA is TGTGCCATCAGTGAGTCGACTGGGCGGGGGGGCGATTTAAATGAGCAGTTCTTC.